The clone carrying this TCR beta chain occurred many times. This sample was taken from a study of regulatory T cells in long-lasting Graves disease. Combining iRepertoire HTBI primers with Arm-PCR of CDR3 regions, the authors built TCR beta libraries. TCRdb analysed the multiplex PCR reads with MiXCR anew, one entry per CDR3 protein. The sample includes 450,000 to 650,000 distinct CDR3 sequences, roughly a sixth of them seen just once. As for time point: newly diagnosed GD, antithyroid drugs for less than 3 months. PBMC-derived RNA was used for the TCR library. The trim removed 5 bases at V and 0 bases at J, leaving 6 bases unmatched. The CDR3 is 15 amino acids. The same specimen was also included in a second study, on T cells in Graves' hyperthyroidism and ophthalmopathy.

The receptor comes from a middle-aged woman with Graves disease. The rearrangement joins TRBV12-3 or TRBV12-4 to TRBJ1-1; 7 bases are a match to TRBD1. The material sequenced was peripheral blood mononuclear cells (PBMCs), taken at new diagnosis, from a patient treated with antithyroid drugs. The CDR3 coding sequence is TGTGCCAGCAGTACGGGACAGAATATGAACACTGAAGCTTTCTTT. It codes for CASSTGQNMNTEAFF.